Shown below are 24 T cell receptor beta chains from a single sample sequenced in a study of PD-L1 blockade in urothelial cancer. Time point noted: pretreatment peripheral blood. Here immunoSEQ multiplex PCR was the method, and the copy in TCRdb shows in-frame clones only, minus some. This table has tens of thousands of clones, approximately 75% appearing once. The source was PBMCs, collected around atezolizumab (anti-PD-L1) treatment. All receptors derive from a man between 65 and 85 years old with urothelial cancer.

V gene TRBV27 combines with J gene TRBJ2-2; D is perhaps TRBD1 (5 bases). The CDR3 is 13 residues long. The ends were cut back, 2 bases at V and 5 bases at J, with 6 bases in the middle. CDR1 and CDR2 (germline): MNHEY, SMNVEV (reference sequence). The CDR3 loop is CASSLQGTGELFF. Here the CDR3 DNA reads TGTGCCAGCAGTTTACAGGGAACCGGGGAGCTGTTTTTT.

The chain employs TRBV27 and TRBJ2-4; D is undetermined. V lost 11 bases, J lost 2 bases, and 10 bases lay in between. This CDR3 contains 12 residues. Germline CDR1 MNHEY, CDR2 SMNVEV (reference sequence). CDR3 bases: TGTGCCGTAAAGCGTTCCAAAAACATTCAGTACTTC. Encoded protein: CAVKRSKNIQYF.

Turning to this clone: Other DNA sequences in this specimen translate into the identical CDR3. The gene calls are TRBV7-2 and TRBJ2-7; D is unresolved. Trimming shortened V by 4 bases and J by 4 bases, and 5 bases separated the two germline ends. CDR1 and CDR2 from the germline V gene are SGHTA and FQGNSA. The CDR3 sequence is 11 residues long. CDR3 in amino acids: CASSSLYEQYF. The CDR3 coding sequence is TGTGCCAGCAGCTCCCTGTACGAGCAGTACTTC.

The chain carries TRBV6-5 and TRBJ1-1, with D maybe TRBD1 (5 bases). The V and J ends lost 5 bases and 5 bases respectively, with 12 bases between them. Germline V CDR1 and CDR2: MNHEY, SVGAGI. This CDR3 is built from 13 residues. CDR3 protein: CASSQGRRTEAFF. The DNA for the CDR3 is TGTGCCAGCAGTCAGGGTCGTAGGACTGAAGCTTTCTTT.

This chain connects TRBV11-2 to TRBJ2-3, with 7 bases lining up with TRBD2. V shed 0 bases and J 0 bases; nucleotides not matched to a gene: 6. The CDR3 is 17 amino acids. Germline CDR1 reads SGHAT; CDR2 reads FQNNGV. CDR3 bases: TGTGCCAGCAGCTTAGAGACTAGCCCACCTAGCACAGATACGCAGTATTTT. It specifies CASSLETSPPSTDTQYF.

The DNA of the CDR3 is TGTGCCAGCTCGGACACCGGCTATGGCTACACCTTC. It translates to CASSDTGYGYTF. This chain connects TRBV6-1 to TRBJ1-2; a weak D match, TRBD1 (5 bases). Looked up from germline, CDR1 is MNHNS and CDR2 is SASEGT. The CDR3 runs to 12 residues. Trimming took off 8 bases at V and 4 bases at J, with 11 bases between the two ends.

The chain carries TRBV10-3 and TRBJ2-7, with 11 bases that match TRBD2. The J segment lost 4 bases and the V segment lost 0 bases, leaving 11 bases of the junction unmatched. Germline V gene sequence: CDR1 ENHRY, CDR2 SYGVKD. The CDR3 has 18 amino acids. The CDR3 DNA is TGTGCCATCAGTGAGTCCCATAGCGGGAGGGGTCTCAGGTACGAGCAGTACTTC. The encoded protein is CAISESHSGRGLRYEQYF.

This chain joins TRBV10-1 and TRBJ1-1; D might be TRBD1 (6 bases). Per germline, CDR1 WNHNN and CDR2 SYGVQD (reference sequence). The CDR3 covers 12 residues. Trimming removed 0 bases at V and 12 bases at J, with 11 bases between. The DNA of the CDR3 is TGCGCCAGCAGTGAGTCAGGGGGGGTCCCTTTCTTT. It codes for CASSESGGVPFF.

The rearrangement joins TRBV19 to TRBJ1-5; D gene unclear. Trimming shortened V by 5 bases and J by 7 bases, and 15 bases separated the two germline ends. The CDR3 totals 14 residues. The germline gives CDR1 LNHDA, CDR2 SQIVND (reference sequence). This CDR3 reads CASSLADSLQPQHF. The DNA of the CDR3 is TGTGCCAGTAGTCTGGCAGACTCCCTACAGCCCCAGCATTTT.

This chain uses TRBV28 with TRBJ1-1; D is possibly TRBD1 (5 bases). The germline gives CDR1 MDHEN, CDR2 SYDVKM. This CDR3 comprises 13 residues. The V and J ends lost 6 bases and 1 base respectively, with 9 bases between them. CDR3 nucleotides: TGTGCCAGCAGATGGACACGGAACACTGAAGCTTTCTTT. As protein: CASRWTRNTEAFF.

The rearrangement uses TRBV2 and TRBJ2-3, with D perhaps matching TRBD2 (6 bases). This CDR3 comprises 13 residues. Germline V lookup: CDR1 SNHLY, CDR2 FYNNEI. V was trimmed by 6 bases and J by 10 bases, leaving 17 bases between them. CDR3 sequence (DNA): TGTGCCAGCAGAATGAGCGGACCGGGGGCGCAGTATTTT. It yields the protein CASRMSGPGAQYF.

The chain combines TRBV19 with TRBJ2-1; 7 nucleotides line up with TRBD2. CDR1 LNHDA and CDR2 SQIVND come from the germline V gene (reference sequence). The J segment lost 7 bases and the V segment lost 4 bases, leaving 1 base of the junction unmatched. This CDR3 region has 12 residues. DNA for the CDR3: TGTGCCAGTAGTACAGCGGGGAATGAGCAGTTCTTC. Its translation is CASSTAGNEQFF.

This clone has only one observation. Written as DNA, the CDR3 is TGTGCCAGCACCCCCAATAGCAATGAGCAGTTCTTC. Translation gives CASTPNSNEQFF. The chain links TRBV11-3 to TRBJ2-1; D is unclear. The CDR3 sequence is 12 residues long. V lost 7 bases and J lost 6, with 10 bases in between. Germline loops: CDR1 SGHNT, CDR2 YENEEA.

This clone has only one observation. V gene TRBV28 combines with J gene TRBJ2-3; D perhaps matches TRBD2 (6 bases). The V end was cut by 5 bases, the J end by 5 bases, with 17 bases between. Germline lookup yields CDR1 MDHEN and CDR2 SYDVKM. The length of the CDR3 is 15 residues. CDR3 DNA: TGTGCCAGCAGTCCCGGGACTGTTGAGGGAGATACGCAGTATTTT. It specifies CASSPGTVEGDTQYF.

The chain is built from TRBV28 and TRBJ2-1, with D possibly being TRBD2 (6 bases). The CDR3 runs 15 residues. V lost 5 bases and J 9 bases, leaving 20 bases between the germline ends. CDR1 is MDHEN, CDR2 SYDVKM, per germline. The CDR3 DNA reads as TGTGCCAGCAGTCCTTTGGGGGGTGGGCGGCTTGAGCAGTTCTTC. It encodes CASSPLGGGRLEQFF.

This rearrangement joins TRBV7-2 to TRBJ2-3, with D unresolved. Per germline, CDR1 SGHTA and CDR2 FQGNSA. CDR3 length: 16 amino acids. V was trimmed by 1 base and J by 8 bases, leaving 19 bases between them. The CDR3 loop is CASSLGSSTLKVTQYF. The CDR3 DNA is TGTGCCAGCAGCTTAGGCTCGTCTACCCTCAAAGTTACGCAGTATTTT.

The chain recombines TRBV5-1 with TRBJ2-1; 7 bases map to TRBD1. Germline V gives CDR1 SGHRS, CDR2 YFSETQ. The CDR3 totals 14 residues. The V gene end was trimmed by 4 bases and the J gene end by 10 bases; junction bases not matched to a gene: 11. The CDR3 here is CASSPGTAPGEQFF. The CDR3 coding sequence is TGCGCCAGCAGCCCGGGGACAGCCCCCGGGGAGCAGTTCTTC.

J is TRBJ1-4 and V is TRBV7-2; no reliable D call. This CDR3 comprises 16 residues. In germline, CDR1 is SGHTA, CDR2 FQGNSA. Between the trimmed V and J ends, which lost 6 bases and 3 bases, there was a span of 17 bases. CDR3 amino acids: CASSSFSPGSNEKLFF. The CDR3 DNA follows: TGTGCCAGCAGTTCTTTCTCCCCGGGGTCTAATGAAAAACTGTTTTTT. Filled out from reference TRBV7-2 and TRBJ1-4, the complete variable domain reads GAGVSQSPSNKVTEKGKDVELRCDPISGHTALYWYRQSLGQGLEFLIYFQGNSAPDKSGLPSDRFSAERTGGSVSTLTIQRTQQEDSAVYLCASSSFSPGSNEKLFFGSGTQLSVL.

Here the CDR3 DNA reads TGTGCCAGCTCAAGAGGCGCAGGGGGATCGCTAGCGGGATCAACAGATACGCAGTATTTT. It is translated as CASSRGAGGSLAGSTDTQYF. The rearrangement uses TRBV6-4 and TRBJ2-3; 9 bases line up with TRBD2. In germline, CDR1 is MRHNA, CDR2 SNTAGT. V dropped 8 bases and J dropped 3; count of bases not matched to a gene: 24. The CDR3 is made up of 20 amino acids.

The CDR3 here is CASSLRTGFSEQYF. The CDR3 DNA follows: TGTGCCAGCAGCCTCCGGACAGGGTTCTCCGAGCAGTACTTC. J is TRBJ2-7 and V is TRBV28; TRBD1 matches at 8 bases. V lost 6 bases and J lost 6; bases outside the gene matches: 10. Germline loops: CDR1 MDHEN, CDR2 SYDVKM. The CDR3 totals 14 residues.

The chain couples TRBV19 to TRBJ1-1; D is ambiguous. The CDR3 consists of 15 residues. Germline V lookup: CDR1 LNHDA, CDR2 SQIVND (reference sequence). V was shortened by 5 bases and J by 0 bases, with 13 bases between the two germline ends. The CDR3 DNA sequence: TGTGCCAGTAGTTCCTCCCTCACTCTGAACACTGAAGCTTTCTTT. Residues: CASSSSLTLNTEAFF. Using reference TRBV19 and TRBJ1-1 for the parts outside the CDR3, the full variable domain is DGGITQSPKYLFRKEGQNVTLSCEQNLNHDAMYWYRQDPGQGLRLIYYSQIVNDFQKGDIAEGYSVSREKKESFPLTVTSAQKNPTAFYLCASSSSLTLNTEAFFGQGTRLTVV.

V gene TRBV6-1 combines with J gene TRBJ1-5; D gene uncertain. The CDR3 contains 15 residues. Germline CDR1 is MNHNS and CDR2 is SASEGT. V was pared by 0 bases and J by 5 bases, with 11 bases between. The CDR3 sequence: CASSEAGGSYQPQHF. The DNA for the CDR3 is TGTGCCAGCAGTGAAGCCGGAGGATCATATCAGCCCCAGCATTTT.

The J gene is TRBJ2-1, the V gene TRBV4-1; 7 nucleotides line up with TRBD2. There are 16 residues in the CDR3. Germline CDR1 is MGHRA and CDR2 is YSYEKL. V was clipped by 2 bases and J by 7 bases; unmatched bases: 11. This CDR3 is CASSQLGGRAMNEQFF. The CDR3 bases are TGCGCCAGCAGCCAACTTGGGGGGAGGGCCATGAATGAGCAGTTCTTC.

J is TRBJ2-7 and V is TRBV30; the D gene is possibly TRBD1 (5 bases). This CDR3 comprises 14 residues. With 0 bases removed from V and 0 bases from J, the gap between germline ends came to 9 bases. Germline CDR1 GTSNPN, CDR2 SVGIG (reference sequence). For the CDR3, the DNA is TGTGCCTGGAGTGTACACAGGCTCTCCTACGAGCAGTACTTC. It codes for CAWSVHRLSYEQYF.